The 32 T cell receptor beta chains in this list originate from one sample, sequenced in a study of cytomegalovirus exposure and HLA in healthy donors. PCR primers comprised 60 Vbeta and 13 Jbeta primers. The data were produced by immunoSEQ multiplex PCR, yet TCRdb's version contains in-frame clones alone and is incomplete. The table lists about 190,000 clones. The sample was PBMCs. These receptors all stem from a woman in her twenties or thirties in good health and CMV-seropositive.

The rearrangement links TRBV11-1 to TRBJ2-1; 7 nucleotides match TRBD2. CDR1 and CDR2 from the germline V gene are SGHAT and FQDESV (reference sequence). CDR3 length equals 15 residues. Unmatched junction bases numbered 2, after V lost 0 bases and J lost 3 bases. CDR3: CASSLAERDYNEQFF. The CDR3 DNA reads TGTGCCAGCAGCTTAGCGGAGCGGGACTACAATGAGCAGTTCTTC.

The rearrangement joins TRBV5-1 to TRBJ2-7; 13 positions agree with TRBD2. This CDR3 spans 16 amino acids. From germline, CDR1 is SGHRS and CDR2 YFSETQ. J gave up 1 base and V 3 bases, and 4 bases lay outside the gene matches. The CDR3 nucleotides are TGCGCCAGCAGCTCCGGGACTAGCGGGATTTCCTACGAGCAGTACTTC. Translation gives CASSSGTSGISYEQYF.

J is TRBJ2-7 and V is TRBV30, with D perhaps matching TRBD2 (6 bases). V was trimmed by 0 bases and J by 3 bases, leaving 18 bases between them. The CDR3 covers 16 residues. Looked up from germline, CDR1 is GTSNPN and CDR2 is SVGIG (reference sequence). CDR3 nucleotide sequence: TGTGCCTGGAGTGTATCACCGGACGGGAGTGTCTACGAGCAGTACTTC. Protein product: CAWSVSPDGSVYEQYF.

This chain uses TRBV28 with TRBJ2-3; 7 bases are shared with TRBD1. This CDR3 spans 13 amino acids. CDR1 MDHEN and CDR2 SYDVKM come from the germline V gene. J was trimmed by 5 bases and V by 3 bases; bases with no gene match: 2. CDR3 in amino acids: CASSFQGEDTQYF. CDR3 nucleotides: TGTGCCAGCAGTTTTCAGGGGGAAGATACGCAGTATTTT. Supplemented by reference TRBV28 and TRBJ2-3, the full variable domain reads DVKVTQSSRYLVKRTGEKVFLECVQDMDHENMFWYRQDPGLGLRLIYFSYDVKMKEKGDIPEGYSVSREKKERFSLILESASTNQTSMYLCASSFQGEDTQYFGPGTRLTVL.

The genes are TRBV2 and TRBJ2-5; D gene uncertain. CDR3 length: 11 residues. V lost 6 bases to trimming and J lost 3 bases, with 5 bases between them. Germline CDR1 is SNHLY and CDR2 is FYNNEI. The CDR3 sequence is CASRPEETQYF. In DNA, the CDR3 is TGTGCCAGCAGGCCAGAAGAGACCCAGTACTTC.

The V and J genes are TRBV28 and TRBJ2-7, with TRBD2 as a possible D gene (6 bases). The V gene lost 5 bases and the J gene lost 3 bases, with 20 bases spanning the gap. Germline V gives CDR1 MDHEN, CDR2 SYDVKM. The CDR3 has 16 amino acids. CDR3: CASSLRSVGGIYEQYF. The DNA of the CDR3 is TGTGCCAGCAGTCTCCGGTCTGTGGGGGGTATCTACGAGCAGTACTTC.

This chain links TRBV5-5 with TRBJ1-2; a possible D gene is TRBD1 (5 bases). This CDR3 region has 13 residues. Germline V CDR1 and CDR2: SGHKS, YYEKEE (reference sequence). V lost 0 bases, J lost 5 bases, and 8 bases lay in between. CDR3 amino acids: CASSLGQIYGYTF. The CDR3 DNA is TGTGCCAGCAGCTTGGGACAGATATATGGCTACACCTTC.

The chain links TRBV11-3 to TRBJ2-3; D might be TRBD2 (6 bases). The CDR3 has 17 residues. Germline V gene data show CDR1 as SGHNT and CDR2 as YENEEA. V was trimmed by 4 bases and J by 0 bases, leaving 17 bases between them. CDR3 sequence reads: CASSSPGLKSSTDTQYF. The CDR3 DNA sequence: TGTGCCAGCAGCTCACCGGGACTTAAGTCCAGCACAGATACGCAGTATTTT.

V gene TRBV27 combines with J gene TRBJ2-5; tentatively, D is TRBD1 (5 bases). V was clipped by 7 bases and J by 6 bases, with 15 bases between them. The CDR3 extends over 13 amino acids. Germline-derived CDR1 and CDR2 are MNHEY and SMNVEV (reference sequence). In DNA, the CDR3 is TGTGCCAGCAAACCGGCAGGGTATCAGACCCAGTACTTC. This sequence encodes CASKPAGYQTQYF.

The CDR3 is CASSYDRGRKVDGYTF. In DNA, the CDR3 is TGCGCCAGCAGCTACGACAGGGGGCGCAAAGTGGATGGCTACACCTTC. V gene TRBV5-1 combines with J gene TRBJ1-2; 10 nucleotides agree with TRBD1. The CDR3 has 16 amino acids. J lost 6 bases, V lost 3 bases, and 11 bases had no gene match. From germline, CDR1 is SGHRS and CDR2 YFSETQ.

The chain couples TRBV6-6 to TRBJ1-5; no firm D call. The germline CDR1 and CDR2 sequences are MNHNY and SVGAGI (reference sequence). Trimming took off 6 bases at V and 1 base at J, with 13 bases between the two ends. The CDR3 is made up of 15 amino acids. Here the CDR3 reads CASSPGRSSNQPQHF. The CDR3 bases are TGTGCCAGCAGCCCCGGCAGGTCCAGCAATCAGCCCCAGCATTTT.

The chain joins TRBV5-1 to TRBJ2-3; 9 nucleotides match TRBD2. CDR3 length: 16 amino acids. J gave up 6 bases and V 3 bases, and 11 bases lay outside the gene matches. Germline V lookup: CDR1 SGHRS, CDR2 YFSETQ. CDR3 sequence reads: CASSSAGGPAQDTQYF. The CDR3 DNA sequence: TGCGCCAGCAGCTCTGCGGGGGGGCCCGCGCAGGATACGCAGTATTTT. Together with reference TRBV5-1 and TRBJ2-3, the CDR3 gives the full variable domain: KAGVTQTPRYLIKTRGQQVTLSCSPISGHRSVSWYQQTPGQGLQFLFEYFSETQRNKGNFPGRFSGRQFSNSRSEMNVSTLELGDSALYLCASSSAGGPAQDTQYFGPGTRLTVL.

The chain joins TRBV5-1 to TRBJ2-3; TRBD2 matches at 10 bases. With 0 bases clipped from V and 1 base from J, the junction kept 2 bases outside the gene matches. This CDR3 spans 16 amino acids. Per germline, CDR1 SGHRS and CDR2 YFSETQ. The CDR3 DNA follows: TGCGCCAGCAGCTTGGGGCTAGCGGGGGGCACAGATACGCAGTATTTT. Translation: CASSLGLAGGTDTQYF.

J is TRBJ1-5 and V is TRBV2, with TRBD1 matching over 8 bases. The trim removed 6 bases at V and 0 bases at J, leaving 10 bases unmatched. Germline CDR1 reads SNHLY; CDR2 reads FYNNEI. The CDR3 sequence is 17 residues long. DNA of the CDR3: TGTGCCAGCAGCGCTCAACCGACAGGGGTTAGCAATCAGCCCCAGCATTTT. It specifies CASSAQPTGVSNQPQHF.

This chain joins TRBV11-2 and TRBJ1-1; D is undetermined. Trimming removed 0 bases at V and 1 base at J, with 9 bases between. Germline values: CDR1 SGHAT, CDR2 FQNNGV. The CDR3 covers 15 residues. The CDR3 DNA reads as TGTGCCAGCAGCTTAGATCCCTCCGGGAACACTGAAGCTTTCTTT. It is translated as CASSLDPSGNTEAFF.

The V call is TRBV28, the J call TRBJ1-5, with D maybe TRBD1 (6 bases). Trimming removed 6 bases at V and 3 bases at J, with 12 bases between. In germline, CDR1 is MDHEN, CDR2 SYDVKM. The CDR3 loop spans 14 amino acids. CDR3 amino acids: CASSPDRNNQPQHF. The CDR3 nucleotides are TGTGCCAGCAGCCCTGACAGGAACAATCAGCCCCAGCATTTT. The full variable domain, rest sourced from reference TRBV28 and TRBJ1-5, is DVKVTQSSRYLVKRTGEKVFLECVQDMDHENMFWYRQDPGLGLRLIYFSYDVKMKEKGDIPEGYSVSREKKERFSLILESASTNQTSMYLCASSPDRNNQPQHFGDGTRLSIL.

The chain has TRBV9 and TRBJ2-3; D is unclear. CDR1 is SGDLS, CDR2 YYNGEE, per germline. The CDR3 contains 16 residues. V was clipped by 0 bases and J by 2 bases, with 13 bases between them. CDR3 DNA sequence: TGTGCCAGCAGCGTAGGATTGGAGCTCCACACAGATACGCAGTATTTT. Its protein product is CASSVGLELHTDTQYF. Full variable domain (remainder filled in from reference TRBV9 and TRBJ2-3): DSGVTQTPKHLITATGQRVTLRCSPRSGDLSVYWYQQSLDQGLQFLIQYYNGEERAKGNILERFSAQQFPDLHSELNLSSLELGDSALYFCASSVGLELHTDTQYFGPGTRLTVL.

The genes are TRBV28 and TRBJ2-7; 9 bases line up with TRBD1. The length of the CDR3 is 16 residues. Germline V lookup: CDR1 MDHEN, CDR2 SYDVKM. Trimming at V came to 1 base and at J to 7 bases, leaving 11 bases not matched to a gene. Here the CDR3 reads CASSLLVGTGSREQYF. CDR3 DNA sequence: TGTGCCAGCAGTTTATTGGTCGGGACAGGGTCAAGGGAGCAGTACTTC.

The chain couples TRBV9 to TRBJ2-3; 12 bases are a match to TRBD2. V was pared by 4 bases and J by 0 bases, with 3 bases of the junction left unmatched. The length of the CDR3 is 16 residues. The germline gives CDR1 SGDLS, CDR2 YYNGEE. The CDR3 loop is CASSSLAGGSTDTQYF. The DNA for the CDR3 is TGTGCCAGCAGCTCGCTAGCGGGAGGGAGCACAGATACGCAGTATTTT.

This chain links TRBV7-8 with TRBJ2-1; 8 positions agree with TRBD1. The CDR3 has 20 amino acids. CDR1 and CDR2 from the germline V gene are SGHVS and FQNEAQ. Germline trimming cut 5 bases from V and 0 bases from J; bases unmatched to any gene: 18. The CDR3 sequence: CASSRRGQAPKRSSYNEQFF. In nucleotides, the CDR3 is TGTGCCAGCAGCCGCCGGGGACAGGCCCCAAAGCGCAGCTCCTACAATGAGCAGTTCTTC.

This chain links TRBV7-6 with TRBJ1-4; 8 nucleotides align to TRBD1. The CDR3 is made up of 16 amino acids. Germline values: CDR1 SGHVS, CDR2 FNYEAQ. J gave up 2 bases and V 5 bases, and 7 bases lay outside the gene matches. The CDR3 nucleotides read TGTGCCAGCAGCCCACCAGGACAGGGCACTAATGAAAAACTGTTTTTT. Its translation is CASSPPGQGTNEKLFF.

CDR3 region: CASSKLRQGDEKLFF. The CDR3 DNA is TGTGCCAGCAGCAAACTCAGACAGGGGGATGAAAAACTGTTTTTT. This chain uses TRBV21-1 with TRBJ1-4; the table's D gene call, TRBD1, was not cross checked with the DNA. TRBV21-1 is shown as a pseudogene. The CDR3 extends over 15 amino acids.

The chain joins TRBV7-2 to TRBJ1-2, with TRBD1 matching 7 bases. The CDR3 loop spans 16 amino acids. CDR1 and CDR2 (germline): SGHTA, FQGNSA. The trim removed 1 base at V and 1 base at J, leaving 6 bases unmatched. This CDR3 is CASSLGTGALNYGYTF. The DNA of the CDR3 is TGTGCCAGCAGCTTAGGAACAGGGGCCCTTAACTATGGCTACACCTTC.

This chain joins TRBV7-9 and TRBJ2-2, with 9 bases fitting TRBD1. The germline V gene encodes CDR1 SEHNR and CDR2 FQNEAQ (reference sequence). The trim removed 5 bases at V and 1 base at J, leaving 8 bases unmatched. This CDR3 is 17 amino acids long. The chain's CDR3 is CASSARLGQGNTGELFF. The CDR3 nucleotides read TGTGCCAGCAGCGCCCGCTTGGGACAGGGGAACACCGGGGAGCTGTTTTTT. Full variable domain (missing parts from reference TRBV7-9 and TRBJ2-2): DTGVSQNPRHKITKRGQNVTFRCDPISEHNRLYWYRQTLGQGPEFLTYFQNEAQLEKSRLLSDRFSAERPKGSFSTLEIQRTEQGDSAMYLCASSARLGQGNTGELFFGEGSRLTVL.

CDR3 protein: CASFGTGRDEQYF. CDR3 DNA sequence: TGTGCCAGCTTCGGGACAGGGCGCGACGAGCAGTACTTC. This chain uses TRBV6-6 with TRBJ2-7; 9 bases fit TRBD1. This CDR3 region has 13 residues. Germline V gene lookup returns CDR1 MNHNY and CDR2 SVGAGI (reference sequence). V shed 8 bases and J 5 bases; nucleotides not matched to a gene: 7.

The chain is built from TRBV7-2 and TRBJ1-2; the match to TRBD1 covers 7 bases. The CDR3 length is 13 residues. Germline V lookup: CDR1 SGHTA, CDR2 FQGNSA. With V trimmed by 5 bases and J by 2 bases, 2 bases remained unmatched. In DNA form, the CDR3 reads TGTGCCAGCAGCCCGGGACAGAACTATGGCTACACCTTC. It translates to CASSPGQNYGYTF. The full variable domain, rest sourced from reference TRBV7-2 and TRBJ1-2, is GAGVSQSPSNKVTEKGKDVELRCDPISGHTALYWYRQSLGQGLEFLIYFQGNSAPDKSGLPSDRFSAERTGGSVSTLTIQRTQQEDSAVYLCASSPGQNYGYTFGSGTRLTVV.

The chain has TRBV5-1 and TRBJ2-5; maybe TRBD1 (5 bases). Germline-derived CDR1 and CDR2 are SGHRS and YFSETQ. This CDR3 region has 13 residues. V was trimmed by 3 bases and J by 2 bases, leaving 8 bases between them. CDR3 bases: TGCGCCAGCAGCTGGGGCTCTCAAGAGACCCAGTACTTC. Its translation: CASSWGSQETQYF. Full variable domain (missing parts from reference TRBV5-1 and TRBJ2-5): KAGVTQTPRYLIKTRGQQVTLSCSPISGHRSVSWYQQTPGQGLQFLFEYFSETQRNKGNFPGRFSGRQFSNSRSEMNVSTLELGDSALYLCASSWGSQETQYFGPGTRLLVL.

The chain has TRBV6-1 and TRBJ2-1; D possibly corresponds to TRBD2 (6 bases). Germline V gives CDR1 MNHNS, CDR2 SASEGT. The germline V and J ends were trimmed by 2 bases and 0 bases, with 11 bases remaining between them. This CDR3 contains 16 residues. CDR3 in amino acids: CASSELGRGSYNEQFF. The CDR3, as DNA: TGTGCCAGCAGTGAATTAGGGCGGGGCTCCTACAATGAGCAGTTCTTC.

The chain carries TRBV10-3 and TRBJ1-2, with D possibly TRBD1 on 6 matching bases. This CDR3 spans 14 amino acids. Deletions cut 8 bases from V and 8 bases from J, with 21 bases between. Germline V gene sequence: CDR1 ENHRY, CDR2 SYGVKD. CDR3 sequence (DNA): TGTGCCATCCGAGGGCTGGACGGACAGCGAGGCTACACCTTC. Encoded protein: CAIRGLDGQRGYTF.

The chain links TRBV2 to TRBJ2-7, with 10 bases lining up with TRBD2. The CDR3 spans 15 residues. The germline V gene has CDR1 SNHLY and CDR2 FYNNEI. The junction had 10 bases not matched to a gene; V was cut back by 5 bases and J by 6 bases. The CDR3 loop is CASSILAGVLGEQYF. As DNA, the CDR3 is TGTGCCAGCAGTATCCTAGCGGGAGTTTTGGGCGAGCAGTACTTC. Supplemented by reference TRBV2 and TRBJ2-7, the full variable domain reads EPEVTQTPSHQVTQMGQEVILRCVPISNHLYFYWYRQILGQKVEFLVSFYNNEISEKSEIFDDQFSVERPDGSNFTLKIRSTKLEDSAMYFCASSILAGVLGEQYFGPGTRLTVT.

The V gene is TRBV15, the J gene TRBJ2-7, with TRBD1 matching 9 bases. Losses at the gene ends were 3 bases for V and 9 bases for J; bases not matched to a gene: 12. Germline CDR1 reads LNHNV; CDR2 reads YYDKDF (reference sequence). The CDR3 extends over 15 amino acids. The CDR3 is CATSRDRGDGWGQYF. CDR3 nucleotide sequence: TGTGCCACCAGCAGGGACAGGGGAGATGGTTGGGGGCAGTACTTC.

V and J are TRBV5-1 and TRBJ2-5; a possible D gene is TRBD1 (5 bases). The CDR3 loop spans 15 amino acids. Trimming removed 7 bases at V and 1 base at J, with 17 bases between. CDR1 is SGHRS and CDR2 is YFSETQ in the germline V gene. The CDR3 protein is CASSAAYRFQETQYF. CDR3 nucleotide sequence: TGCGCCAGCTCTGCCGCTTACAGGTTCCAAGAGACCCAGTACTTC.